This T cell receptor beta chain was found in a study of blood T cells in healthy people across ages. Study-level results: The study lacked donor CMV status, which possibly confounded expanded clonotype changes.

PCR was performed a second time for 7 to 11 cycles using a sample-barcoded 5' primer and a J-beta primer mix. TCRdb reprocessed the 5' RACE reads with MiXCR, giving one entry per CDR3 protein. The sample shows around 970,000 distinct CDR3 sequences, 45% to 60% of them seen only once. Between the trimmed V and J ends, which lost 6 bases and 4 bases, there was a span of 10 bases. Germline V gives CDR1 SQVTM, CDR2 ANQGSEA. The CDR3 is 12 residues long. This clonotype was detected only a few times. Its antigen remains unidentified. The TCR was taken from a woman in her fifties or sixties in good health. The rearrangement joins TRBV29-1 to TRBJ2-1; possible D gene TRBD1, 6 bases. Sample: blood. CDR3 in DNA: TGCAGCGTCGTAGGGGGATACAATGAGCAGTTCTTC. It encodes CSVVGGYNEQFF.